This T cell receptor beta chain was obtained from a study of T cell repertoires in cytomegalovirus infection. On the study more broadly: Through public TCR beta signatures, both CMV infection and matching HLA type were indicated. General study points: People with CMV and the relevant HLA were identified by cumulative public TCR beta family frequency. Clonotypes of TCR beta that were HLA-C-restricted and CMV-specific dominated the ex vivo response.

A single record per CDR3 protein comes from TCRdb applying MiXCR to the reads. The table has some 300,000 distinct CDR3 sequences, roughly a sixth seen once. This clonotype has ten or more counts. The antigen is undetermined. Germline V gene data show CDR1 as MNHEY and CDR2 as SVGEGT. This CDR3 has 13 residues. Trimming removed 7 bases at V and 0 bases at J, with 10 bases between. The V call is TRBV6-2 or TRBV6-3, the J call TRBJ2-7; the D gene is possibly TRBD2 (6 bases). The receptor was derived from a human donor in good health (CMV status not recorded). Some clones in this sample may be carry-over from other donors' samples. Sequencing was performed on PBMCs. As DNA, the CDR3 is TGTGCCAGCACAAGGACTACCTCCTACGAGCAGTACTTC. Translated: CASTRTTSYEQYF.